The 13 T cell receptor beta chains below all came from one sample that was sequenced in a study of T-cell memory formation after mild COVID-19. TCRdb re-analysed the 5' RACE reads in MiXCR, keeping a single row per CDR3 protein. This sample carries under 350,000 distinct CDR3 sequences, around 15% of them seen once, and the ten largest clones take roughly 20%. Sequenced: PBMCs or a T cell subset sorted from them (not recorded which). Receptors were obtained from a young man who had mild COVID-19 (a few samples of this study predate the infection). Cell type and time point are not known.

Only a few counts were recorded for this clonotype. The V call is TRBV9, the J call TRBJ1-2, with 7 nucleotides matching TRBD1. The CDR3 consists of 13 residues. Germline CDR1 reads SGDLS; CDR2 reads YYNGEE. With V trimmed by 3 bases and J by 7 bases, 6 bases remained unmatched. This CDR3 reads CASSATGEVGYTF. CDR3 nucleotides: TGTGCCAGCAGCGCTACAGGGGAGGTTGGCTACACCTTC.

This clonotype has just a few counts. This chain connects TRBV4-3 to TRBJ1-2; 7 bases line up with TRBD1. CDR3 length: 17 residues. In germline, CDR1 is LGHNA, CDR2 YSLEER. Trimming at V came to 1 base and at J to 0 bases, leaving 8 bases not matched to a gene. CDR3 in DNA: TGCGCCAGCAGCCAAGGGGCCCGGGACAGAGCTAACTATGGCTACACCTTC. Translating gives CASSQGARDRANYGYTF.

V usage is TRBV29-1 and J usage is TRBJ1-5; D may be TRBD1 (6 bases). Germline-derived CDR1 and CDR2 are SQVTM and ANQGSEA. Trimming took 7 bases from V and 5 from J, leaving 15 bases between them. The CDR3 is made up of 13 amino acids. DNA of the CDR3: TGCAGCGCCCTAGGGGGAAAGGATCAGCCCCAGCATTTT. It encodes CSALGGKDQPQHF.

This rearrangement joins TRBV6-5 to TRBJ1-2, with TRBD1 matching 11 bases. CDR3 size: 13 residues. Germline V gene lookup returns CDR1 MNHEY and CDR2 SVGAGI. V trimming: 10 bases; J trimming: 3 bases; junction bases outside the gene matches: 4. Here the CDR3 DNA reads TGTGCCATCCGGACAGGGGGCGACTATGGCTACACCTTC. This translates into CAIRTGGDYGYTF.

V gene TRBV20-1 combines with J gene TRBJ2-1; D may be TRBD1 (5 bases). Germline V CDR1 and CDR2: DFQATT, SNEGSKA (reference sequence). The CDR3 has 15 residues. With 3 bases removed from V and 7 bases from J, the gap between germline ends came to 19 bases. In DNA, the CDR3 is TGCAGTGCTAGCGGTGGGGCAGGGTCGAGGAATGAGCAGTTCTTC. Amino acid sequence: CSASGGAGSRNEQFF.

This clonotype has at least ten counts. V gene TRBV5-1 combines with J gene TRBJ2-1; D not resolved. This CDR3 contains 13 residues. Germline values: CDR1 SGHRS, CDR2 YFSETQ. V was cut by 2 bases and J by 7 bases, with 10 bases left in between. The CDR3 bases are TGCGCCAGCAGCTTTTGGGGATTAAATGAGCAGTTCTTC. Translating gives CASSFWGLNEQFF.

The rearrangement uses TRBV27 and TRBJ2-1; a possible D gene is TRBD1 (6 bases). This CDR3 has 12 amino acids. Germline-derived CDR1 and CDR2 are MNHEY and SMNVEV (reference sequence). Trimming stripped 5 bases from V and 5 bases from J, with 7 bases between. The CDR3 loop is CASSHRDNEQFF. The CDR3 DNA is TGTGCCAGCAGTCACAGGGACAATGAGCAGTTCTTC.

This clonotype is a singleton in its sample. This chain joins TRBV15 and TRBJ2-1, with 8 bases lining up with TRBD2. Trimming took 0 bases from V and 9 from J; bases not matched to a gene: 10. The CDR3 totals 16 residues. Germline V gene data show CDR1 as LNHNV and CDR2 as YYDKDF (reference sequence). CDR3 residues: CATSRDLGTRGGEQFF. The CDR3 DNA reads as TGTGCCACCAGCAGAGATCTCGGGACTAGGGGGGGTGAGCAGTTCTTC.

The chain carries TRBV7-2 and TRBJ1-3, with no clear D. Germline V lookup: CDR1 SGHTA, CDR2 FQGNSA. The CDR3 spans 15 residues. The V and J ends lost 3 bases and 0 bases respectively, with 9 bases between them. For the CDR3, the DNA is TGTGCCAGCAGCTTTTACGGCTTCTCTGGAAACACCATATATTTT. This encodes CASSFYGFSGNTIYF.

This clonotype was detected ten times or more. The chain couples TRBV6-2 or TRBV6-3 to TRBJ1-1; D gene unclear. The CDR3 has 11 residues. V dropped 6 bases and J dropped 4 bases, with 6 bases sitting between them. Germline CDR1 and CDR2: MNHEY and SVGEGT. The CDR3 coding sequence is TGTGCCAGCAGCTACGGCACTGAAGCTTTCTTT. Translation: CASSYGTEAFF.

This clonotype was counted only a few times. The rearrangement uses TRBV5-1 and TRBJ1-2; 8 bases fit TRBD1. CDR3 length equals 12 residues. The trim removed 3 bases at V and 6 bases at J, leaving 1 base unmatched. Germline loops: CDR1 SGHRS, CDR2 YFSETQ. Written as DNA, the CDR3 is TGCGCCAGCAGCTACAGGGGGAATGGCTACACCTTC. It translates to CASSYRGNGYTF.

The CDR3 region is CASTYSDEQFF. The CDR3 region has the DNA TGTGCCAGCACCTATAGCGATGAGCAGTTCTTC. The chain recombines TRBV12-3 or TRBV12-4 with TRBJ2-1; D perhaps matches TRBD2 (5 bases). V shed 7 bases and J shed 8 bases, with 9 bases lying between them. This CDR3 is 11 amino acids long.

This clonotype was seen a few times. In DNA, the CDR3 is TGTGCCACCAGCAGAGATGGGTTAGCCTCCTACGAGCAGTACGTC. It yields the protein CATSRDGLASYEQYV. This chain links TRBV15 with TRBJ2-7; unclear D gene. V shed 0 bases and J shed 0 bases, with 9 bases lying between them. The germline V gene has CDR1 LNHNV and CDR2 YYDKDF (reference sequence). The length of the CDR3 is 15 residues.